This T cell receptor beta chain stems from a study of cytomegalovirus exposure and HLA in healthy donors. Study-level information: Earlier sequencing of 200 million or so T cells yielded around 100 million unique TCR beta sequences. Within an early data release were roughly 83 million unique TCRs drawn from HLA-typed donors.

As for this clone: Its antigen is unidentified.

Germline loops: CDR1 KGHSH, CDR2 LQKENI. The CDR3 has 16 amino acids. J lost 1 base, V lost 5 bases, and 7 bases had no gene match. Regarding the study as a whole: In an earlier analysis, about 87% or about 30%: the productive usage of most TCR beta V segments.

60 Vbeta and 13 Jbeta primers were used in PCR. Generated by immunoSEQ multiplex PCR, the TCRdb table keeps only in-frame clones and is missing some. This sample has more than 95,000 clones, with roughly 70% found just once. Material: PBMCs. This TCR derives from a middle-aged man in good health and CMV-seronegative. The chain joins TRBV18 to TRBJ2-2, with TRBD1 matching 7 bases. The CDR3 region is CASSTRQGGNTGELFF. The CDR3 nucleotides read TGTGCCAGCTCAACCCGACAGGGTGGGAACACCGGGGAGCTGTTTTTT.